This T cell receptor beta chain derives from a study of OX40 agonist ivuxolimab in advanced cancers. Across the whole study: Ivuxolimab, an antibody that agonizes OX40 (CD134), was administered to the patients. Every 2 weeks, patients received ivuxolimab intravenously, dosed at 0.01 to 10 mg/kg. Three partial responders included one hepatocellular carcinoma patient and two cutaneous melanoma patients. General study findings and limits: CD4+ and CD8+ T cells in blood underwent clonal expansion by week 6 at 0.1 to 3.0 mg/kg.

The protocol was immunoSEQ multiplex PCR, while the TCRdb copy is restricted to in-frame clones and leaves out a portion. This table holds tens of thousands of clones, approximately 80% found once. This clone came up a few times. As yet, its antigen is unknown. The ends were cut back, 3 bases at V and 5 bases at J, with 10 bases in the middle. CDR3 length: 13 residues. Germline V gene data show CDR1 as LGHNA and CDR2 as YSLEER. This chain connects TRBV4-3 to TRBJ1-1; D is unresolved. The sequenced sample was CD4+ or CD8+ T cells sorted from blood, obtained in a trial of the OX40 agonist ivuxolimab. This sequence originates from an adult with an advanced solid tumor such as melanoma, head and neck, liver or kidney cancer. CDR3 sequence reads: CASSHRWDTEAFF. Written as DNA, the CDR3 is TGCGCCAGCAGCCACCGGTGGGATACTGAAGCTTTCTTT.